A single sample is the source of the 31 T cell receptor beta chains below, sequenced in a study of T cell responses to AZD1222 COVID-19 vaccine. The protocol was immunoSEQ multiplex PCR, while the TCRdb copy is restricted to in-frame clones and leaves out a portion. The table shows around 100,000 clones, with approximately 91% occurring only once. The sequencing here drew on peripheral blood, taken on day 0 of AZD1222 vaccination. Every receptor here comes from an adult in good health.

The chain combines TRBV4-1 with TRBJ2-7; 9 nucleotides agree with TRBD2. The CDR3 covers 17 residues. J was trimmed by 0 bases and V by 0 bases; bases with no gene match: 6. CDR1 is MGHRA, CDR2 YSYEKL, per germline. The CDR3 here is CASSQESSGTSSYEQYF. CDR3 in DNA: TGCGCCAGCAGCCAAGAGTCTAGCGGGACTAGCTCCTACGAGCAGTACTTC.

The rearrangement joins TRBV9 to TRBJ2-3; 8 bases line up with TRBD2. The CDR3 has 20 amino acids. V lost 4 bases and J lost 1; bases outside the gene matches: 20. From germline, CDR1 is SGDLS and CDR2 YYNGEE. This chain's CDR3 is CASSPKGELAVLGRTDTQYF. Here the CDR3 DNA reads TGTGCCAGCAGCCCCAAGGGGGAACTAGCGGTCCTGGGTCGCACAGATACGCAGTATTTT.

This chain uses TRBV28 with TRBJ1-1; D ambiguous. CDR1 and CDR2 (germline): MDHEN, SYDVKM. The CDR3 runs 13 residues. Trimming pared 7 bases from V and 4 bases from J, leaving 13 bases between. The CDR3 spells CASTSSVRTEAFF. The CDR3 DNA sequence: TGTGCCAGCACAAGCTCAGTGCGCACTGAAGCTTTCTTT.

The chain uses TRBV4-1 and TRBJ1-5, with a weak D call TRBD1 (5 bases). The CDR3 contains 15 residues. Germline V gene lookup returns CDR1 MGHRA and CDR2 YSYEKL. V lost 0 bases to trimming and J lost 7 bases, with 13 bases between them. CDR3 sequence reads: CASSQDSAGRQPQHF. In DNA form, the CDR3 reads TGCGCCAGCAGCCAAGACTCCGCAGGGAGACAGCCCCAGCATTTT.

The chain employs TRBV9 and TRBJ1-2; D gene unclear. Germline CDR1 reads SGDLS; CDR2 reads YYNGEE. V dropped 2 bases and J dropped 6 bases, with 5 bases sitting between them. CDR3 length equals 11 residues. In DNA form, the CDR3 reads TGTGCCAGCAGCGTCCGGGATGGCTACACCTTC. Translating gives CASSVRDGYTF. Complete variable domain (other parts from reference TRBV9 and TRBJ1-2): DSGVTQTPKHLITATGQRVTLRCSPRSGDLSVYWYQQSLDQGLQFLIQYYNGEERAKGNILERFSAQQFPDLHSELNLSSLELGDSALYFCASSVRDGYTFGSGTRLTVV.

V and J are TRBV18 and TRBJ1-2; 7 nucleotides align to TRBD1. The CDR3 consists of 15 residues. Trimming removed 3 bases from V and 2 bases from J; junction bases left unmatched: 6. Germline assignment: CDR1 KGHSH and CDR2 LQKENI. The CDR3: CASSPGRGLNYGYTF. CDR3 DNA: TGTGCCAGCTCACCTGGGAGGGGGCTCAACTATGGCTACACCTTC.

V gene TRBV28 combines with J gene TRBJ1-6, with 7 positions matching TRBD1. CDR3 length equals 16 residues. Trimming took 3 bases from V and 5 from J; bases not matched to a gene: 7. Per germline, CDR1 MDHEN and CDR2 SYDVKM. CDR3 residues: CASSLTLTGDNSPLHF. Written as DNA, the CDR3 is TGTGCCAGCAGTTTGACCCTTACAGGGGATAATTCACCCCTCCACTTT. The whole variable domain, filled in from reference TRBV28 and TRBJ1-6, reads DVKVTQSSRYLVKRTGEKVFLECVQDMDHENMFWYRQDPGLGLRLIYFSYDVKMKEKGDIPEGYSVSREKKERFSLILESASTNQTSMYLCASSLTLTGDNSPLHFGNGTRLTVT.

The chain couples TRBV10-3 to TRBJ1-1; D is ambiguous. V was trimmed by 0 bases and J by 1 base, leaving 9 bases between them. The length of the CDR3 is 15 residues. From germline, CDR1 is ENHRY and CDR2 SYGVKD. The CDR3 loop is CAISESRASNTEAFF. CDR3 coding DNA: TGTGCCATCAGTGAGTCGAGGGCATCGAACACTGAAGCTTTCTTT.

CDR3 in DNA: TGTGCCAGCACTGGGGGGGAAAGCTACGAGCAGTACTTC. This codes for CASTGGESYEQYF. The chain carries TRBV6-5 and TRBJ2-7; 7 bases fit TRBD2. Losses at the gene ends were 7 bases for V and 3 bases for J; bases not matched to a gene: 6. The CDR3 spans 13 residues. Germline V gene data show CDR1 as MNHEY and CDR2 as SVGAGI.

This clone has only one observation. V usage is TRBV9 and J usage is TRBJ2-7; the D is unclear. Germline V gene lookup returns CDR1 SGDLS and CDR2 YYNGEE. The CDR3 extends over 14 amino acids. V was clipped by 0 bases and J by 2 bases, with 9 bases between them. The CDR3 is CASSVGQETYEQYF. The DNA for the CDR3 is TGTGCCAGCAGCGTAGGTCAGGAGACCTACGAGCAGTACTTC.

This chain joins TRBV28 and TRBJ1-1, with unresolved D. The CDR3 extends over 14 amino acids. CDR1 and CDR2 from the germline V gene are MDHEN and SYDVKM. V was cut by 6 bases and J by 3 bases, with 14 bases left in between. The CDR3 region has the DNA TGTGCCAGCAGCCCTCCTTCGGAGTACACTGAAGCTTTCTTT. Its translation is CASSPPSEYTEAFF.

This chain connects TRBV7-9 to TRBJ2-4, with no clear D. CDR1 SEHNR and CDR2 FQNEAQ come from the germline V gene (reference sequence). V was clipped by 1 base and J by 0 bases, with 13 bases between them. The CDR3 loop spans 17 amino acids. The CDR3 is CASSLGGLGIAKNIQYF. CDR3 DNA sequence: TGTGCCAGCAGCTTAGGAGGATTAGGGATAGCCAAAAACATTCAGTACTTC.

The CDR3 bases are TGTGCCAGCGAGACAGGGGTGACTGAAGCTTTCTTT. Translating it yields CASETGVTEAFF. This chain connects TRBV6-5 to TRBJ1-1; TRBD1 matches 8 bases. V was pared by 8 bases and J by 5 bases, with 4 bases of the junction left unmatched. In germline, CDR1 is MNHEY, CDR2 SVGAGI. This CDR3 has 12 amino acids.

The J gene is TRBJ2-7, the V gene TRBV6-5; 10 nucleotides align to TRBD1. The J segment lost 3 bases and the V segment lost 4 bases, leaving 3 bases of the junction unmatched. The CDR3 runs to 14 residues. Looked up from germline, CDR1 is MNHEY and CDR2 is SVGAGI. In DNA form, the CDR3 reads TGTGCCAGCAGTTCCGGGACAGGGGTCTACGAGCAGTACTTC. This gives the protein CASSSGTGVYEQYF.

The chain combines TRBV6-2 or TRBV6-3 with TRBJ2-7, with 8 positions matching TRBD2. This CDR3 contains 15 residues. CDR1 is MNHEY, CDR2 SVGEGT, per germline. The J segment lost 3 bases and the V segment lost 5 bases, leaving 9 bases of the junction unmatched. This chain's CDR3 is CASSRGGSGDYEQYF. Written as DNA, the CDR3 is TGTGCCAGCAGTAGGGGTGGTAGCGGGGACTACGAGCAGTACTTC.

This chain links TRBV28 with TRBJ2-1; the D gene is possibly TRBD2 (5 bases). CDR1 and CDR2 from the germline V gene are MDHEN and SYDVKM. The germline V and J ends were trimmed by 6 bases and 0 bases, with 15 bases remaining between them. CDR3 length: 16 amino acids. CDR3 protein: CASRKGAAVSYNEQFF. The CDR3 region has the DNA TGTGCCAGCAGAAAAGGAGCGGCGGTCTCCTACAATGAGCAGTTCTTC.

The V call is TRBV6-5, the J call TRBJ1-1, with TRBD1 as a possible D gene (6 bases). The CDR3 sequence is 13 residues long. Germline lookup yields CDR1 MNHEY and CDR2 SVGAGI. With 6 bases removed from V and 8 bases from J, the gap between germline ends came to 16 bases. The CDR3 nucleotides read TGTGCCAGCAGCCCACCTGGACAGACCGAAGCTTTCTTT. It yields the protein CASSPPGQTEAFF.

Comment on this clone: One end of the junction does not line up with germline, which may come from a read error. The genes are TRBV7-7 and TRBJ2-2; 9 nucleotides align to TRBD2. Germline V gene data show CDR1 as SSHAT and CDR2 as FNYEAQ (reference sequence). CDR3 length equals 17 residues. The CDR3 nucleotides are TGTGCTAGCAGCCCCGGAATAGCGGGAGTGAACACCGGGGAGCTGTTTTTT. Protein sequence: CASSPGIAGVNTGELFF.

This rearrangement joins TRBV30 to TRBJ1-6, with TRBD1 matching 8 bases. V dropped 4 bases and J dropped 10; count of bases not matched to a gene: 21. The germline CDR1 and CDR2 sequences are GTSNPN and SVGIG (reference sequence). This CDR3 is built from 18 residues. The CDR3 coding sequence is TGTGCCTGGATCCCGCCGGGGCAGGGACAGGATTTGGACTCACCCCTCCACTTT. This sequence encodes CAWIPPGQGQDLDSPLHF. The variable domain in full, with the rest retrieved from reference TRBV30 and TRBJ1-6, is SQTIHQWPATLVQPVGSPLSLECTVEGTSNPNLYWYRQAAGRGLQLLFYSVGIGQISSEVPQNLSASRPQDRQFILSSKKLLLSDSGFYLCAWIPPGQGQDLDSPLHFGNGTRLTVT.

The J gene is TRBJ1-2, the V gene TRBV27; D possibly corresponds to TRBD1 (6 bases). CDR1 is MNHEY and CDR2 is SMNVEV in the germline V gene (reference sequence). V lost 5 bases and J lost 1, with 8 bases in between. This CDR3 contains 13 residues. In DNA, the CDR3 is TGTGCCAGCAGTGTCAGGGGTAACTATGGCTACACCTTC. Translating it yields CASSVRGNYGYTF.

The chain employs TRBV7-9 and TRBJ2-3, with unresolved D. CDR1 SEHNR and CDR2 FQNEAQ come from the germline V gene (reference sequence). The CDR3 has 12 residues. V dropped 0 bases and J dropped 6 bases, with 4 bases sitting between them. The CDR3 loop is CASSLAMDTQYF. CDR3 nucleotides: TGTGCCAGCAGCTTAGCCATGGATACGCAGTATTTT.

The V and J genes are TRBV3-1 (or the pseudogene TRBV3-2) and TRBJ2-7, with no clear D. The CDR3 has 15 residues. With 2 bases removed from V and 1 base from J, the gap between germline ends came to 12 bases. Germline loops: CDR1 LGHDT, CDR2 YNNKEL (reference sequence). The DNA of the CDR3 is TGTGCCAGCAGCCAACCTTGGACGGAGTCCTACGAGCAGTACTTC. Its translation is CASSQPWTESYEQYF.

The rearrangement links TRBV4-1 to TRBJ1-5; D unresolved. The CDR3 covers 15 residues. V was shortened by 0 bases and J by 1 base, with 7 bases between the two germline ends. Per the germline V gene, CDR1 is MGHRA and CDR2 is YSYEKL. The CDR3 DNA reads as TGCGCCAGCAGCCAAGATAATCGGAGCAATCAGCCCCAGCATTTT. Translating it yields CASSQDNRSNQPQHF.

The V and J genes are TRBV27 and TRBJ1-1; no clear D. V dropped 6 bases and J dropped 1 base, with 6 bases sitting between them. Looked up from germline, CDR1 is MNHEY and CDR2 is SMNVEV (reference sequence). The CDR3 consists of 12 residues. The CDR3 DNA reads as TGTGCCAGCAGGACCGGGAACACTGAAGCTTTCTTT. It yields the protein CASRTGNTEAFF.

The chain couples TRBV4-1 to TRBJ2-7; TRBD2 agrees at 9 bases. V shed 0 bases, J shed 8 bases, and the junction held 17 bases outside the gene matches. CDR1 is MGHRA and CDR2 is YSYEKL in the germline V gene. This CDR3 contains 18 residues. CDR3 residues: CASSQEWVGGRDPFQQYF. In DNA form, the CDR3 reads TGCGCCAGCAGCCAAGAGTGGGTTGGCGGGAGGGACCCTTTCCAGCAGTACTTC.

This chain joins TRBV10-1 and TRBJ1-4, with D perhaps matching TRBD1 (5 bases). V was pared by 0 bases and J by 6 bases, with 8 bases between. The CDR3 extends over 14 amino acids. Germline V CDR1 and CDR2: WNHNN, SYGVQD (reference sequence). The CDR3 spells CASSESKGDEKLFF. As DNA, the CDR3 is TGCGCCAGCAGTGAGTCGAAAGGGGATGAAAAACTGTTTTTT.

In this sample, this clone turned up once. The rearrangement links TRBV2 to TRBJ2-7; unclear D gene. The V end was cut by 2 bases, the J end by 3 bases, with 2 bases between. The CDR3 covers 11 residues. The germline CDR1 and CDR2 sequences are SNHLY and FYNNEI. As DNA, the CDR3 is TGTGCCAGCAGTGAACACTACGAGCAGTACTTC. It codes for CASSEHYEQYF. The full variable domain, its missing parts supplied by reference TRBV2 and TRBJ2-7, is EPEVTQTPSHQVTQMGQEVILRCVPISNHLYFYWYRQILGQKVEFLVSFYNNEISEKSEIFDDQFSVERPDGSNFTLKIRSTKLEDSAMYFCASSEHYEQYFGPGTRLTVT.

The chain has TRBV7-3 and TRBJ1-1; maybe TRBD1 (5 bases). V lost 6 bases, J lost 0 bases, and 11 bases lay in between. This CDR3 has 14 residues. CDR1 SGHTA and CDR2 FQGTGA come from the germline V gene. The DNA for the CDR3 is TGTGCCAGCAGGGACCCGGGGCTGAACACTGAAGCTTTCTTT. This translates into CASRDPGLNTEAFF.

This rearrangement joins TRBV10-3 to TRBJ2-3; 8 bases map to TRBD2. Germline V gene data show CDR1 as ENHRY and CDR2 as SYGVKD. CDR3 length: 16 residues. Trimming took 7 bases from V and 0 from J; bases not matched to a gene: 9. This chain's CDR3 is CAIKPGLGRSTDTQYF. The CDR3 coding sequence is TGTGCCATCAAACCGGGACTAGGGCGAAGCACAGATACGCAGTATTTT.

The V and J genes are TRBV6-6 and TRBJ1-2; 8 bases match TRBD1. This CDR3 spans 13 amino acids. J was trimmed by 7 bases and V by 4 bases; bases with no gene match: 5. The germline CDR1 and CDR2 sequences are MNHNY and SVGAGI (reference sequence). CDR3 bases: TGTGCCAGCAGTTCCCAGGGGGCAGGTGGCTACACCTTC. Its protein product is CASSSQGAGGYTF.

The CDR3: CASSRTGTGGELFF. CDR3 in DNA: TGTGCCAGCAGCCGGACAGGGACGGGCGGGGAGCTGTTTTTT. The chain uses TRBV3-1 (or the pseudogene TRBV3-2) and TRBJ2-2; the match to TRBD1 covers 8 bases. Trimming cost V 4 bases and J 7 bases; bases outside gene matches: 5. This CDR3 is built from 14 residues. Germline CDR1 LGHDT, CDR2 YNNKEL (reference sequence).